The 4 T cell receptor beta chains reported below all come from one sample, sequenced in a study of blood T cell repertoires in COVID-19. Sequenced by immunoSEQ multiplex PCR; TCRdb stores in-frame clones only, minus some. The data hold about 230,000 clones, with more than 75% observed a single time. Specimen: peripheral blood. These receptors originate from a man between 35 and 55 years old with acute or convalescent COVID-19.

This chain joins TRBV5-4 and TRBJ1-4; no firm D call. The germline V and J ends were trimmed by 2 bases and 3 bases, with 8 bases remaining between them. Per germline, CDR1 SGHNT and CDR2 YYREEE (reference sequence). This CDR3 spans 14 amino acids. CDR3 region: CASSLATANEKLFF. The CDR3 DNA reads TGTGCCAGCAGCTTAGCGACCGCTAATGAAAAACTGTTTTTT. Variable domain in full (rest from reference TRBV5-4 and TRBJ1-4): ETGVTQSPTHLIKTRGQQVTLRCSSQSGHNTVSWYQQALGQGPQFIFQYYREEENGRGNFPPRFSGLQFPNYSSELNVNALELDDSALYLCASSLATANEKLFFGSGTQLSVL.

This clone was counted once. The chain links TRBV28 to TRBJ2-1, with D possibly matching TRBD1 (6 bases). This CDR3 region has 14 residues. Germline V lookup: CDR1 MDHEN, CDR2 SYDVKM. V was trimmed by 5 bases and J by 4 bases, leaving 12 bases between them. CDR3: CASSNGQFYNEQFF. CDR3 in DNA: TGTGCCAGCAGTAACGGACAGTTTTACAATGAGCAGTTCTTC.

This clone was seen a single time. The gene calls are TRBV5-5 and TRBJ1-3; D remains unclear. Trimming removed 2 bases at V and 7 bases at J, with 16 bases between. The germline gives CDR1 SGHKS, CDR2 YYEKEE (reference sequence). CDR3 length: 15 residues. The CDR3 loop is CASSLASTAGNTIYF. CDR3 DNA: TGTGCCAGCAGCTTAGCCTCTACAGCGGGGAACACCATATATTTT.

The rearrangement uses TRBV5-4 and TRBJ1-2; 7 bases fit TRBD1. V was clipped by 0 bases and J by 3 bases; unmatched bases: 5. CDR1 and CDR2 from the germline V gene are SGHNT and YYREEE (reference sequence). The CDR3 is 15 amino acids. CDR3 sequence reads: CASSLGTGGYYGYTF. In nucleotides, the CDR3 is TGTGCCAGCAGCTTGGGGACAGGAGGCTACTATGGCTACACCTTC.